What follows are 14 T cell receptor beta chains derived from one specimen sequenced in a study of T-cell reconstitution after alpha-beta-depleted transplantation in children. For TCRbeta, the library was prepared with unique molecular identifiers. TCRdb reprocessed the PCR reads via MiXCR and lists one record per CDR3 protein. The data show about 500,000 distinct CDR3 sequences, approximately 32% seen once. The sequencing here drew on PBMCs from the stem cell graft donor, taken from the stem cell graft. These receptors were collected from a human donor who donated a stem cell graft to a child with aplastic anemia.

V is TRBV4-3 and J is TRBJ1-2, with a possible D match to TRBD1 (5 bases). V lost 3 bases and J lost 2, with 19 bases in between. Germline CDR1 and CDR2: LGHNA and YSLEER. This CDR3 region has 17 residues. The DNA of the CDR3 is TGCGCCAGCAGCCAGACAAGGGTAGGACAAACCAACTATGGCTACACCTTC. It is translated as CASSQTRVGQTNYGYTF.

This clonotype was seen more than once but under ten times. The chain carries TRBV7-9 and TRBJ2-1; D not resolved. The V and J ends lost 5 bases and 9 bases respectively, with 17 bases between them. The CDR3 runs to 14 residues. CDR1 is SEHNR and CDR2 is FQNEAQ in the germline V gene (reference sequence). The CDR3 coding sequence is TGTGCCAGCAGCCCTCAATCTACGACCGTTGAGCAGTTCTTC. Translating gives CASSPQSTTVEQFF.

The CDR3 DNA sequence: TGCAGCGTTTGTCCGCTAGCGGGAGAAGAGACCCAGTACTTC. This encodes CSVCPLAGEETQYF. J is TRBJ2-5 and V is TRBV29-1, with 10 bases fitting TRBD2. Germline CDR1 is SQVTM and CDR2 is ANQGSEA. The CDR3 covers 14 residues. The ends lost 5 bases at V and 3 bases at J; junction bases unmatched: 6.

This clonotype was recorded a few times. V and J are TRBV20-1 and TRBJ2-2; weak D call: TRBD2 (6 bases). Trimming removed 2 bases from V and 6 bases from J, with 19 bases in between. From germline, CDR1 is DFQATT and CDR2 SNEGSKA (reference sequence). This CDR3 comprises 16 residues. The CDR3 DNA is TGCAGTGCTAGACACGGGAGACTACTGGCCGCCGGGGAGCTGTTTTTT. It codes for CSARHGRLLAAGELFF.

This clonotype was seen a handful of times. J is TRBJ2-1 and V is TRBV5-1; 9 bases are a match to TRBD1. V lost 0 bases to trimming and J lost 0 bases; unmatched junction nucleotides: 7. Germline V gives CDR1 SGHRS, CDR2 YFSETQ. The CDR3 sequence is 18 residues long. As DNA, the CDR3 is TGCGCCAGCAGCTTGGGGGAAGGACAGGGGTTCTCCTACAATGAGCAGTTCTTC. This codes for CASSLGEGQGFSYNEQFF.

The rearrangement joins TRBV7-3 to TRBJ2-7; D may be TRBD2 (5 bases). Germline values: CDR1 SGHTA, CDR2 FQGTGA. This CDR3 is built from 15 residues. V shed 3 bases and J shed 2 bases, with 14 bases lying between them. CDR3 sequence: CASSFGPGSTYEQYF. For the CDR3, the DNA is TGTGCCAGCAGCTTTGGTCCGGGGAGCACCTACGAGCAGTACTTC.

This clonotype showed up just a few times. The genes are TRBV7-3 and TRBJ1-1; possibly TRBD1 for D (5 bases). Germline-derived CDR1 and CDR2 are SGHTA and FQGTGA. This CDR3 comprises 16 residues. The germline V and J ends were trimmed by 4 bases and 1 base, with 16 bases remaining between them. In DNA, the CDR3 is TGTGCCAGCAGCTCGACGGGGCGAATCCCGAACACTGAAGCTTTCTTT. As protein: CASSSTGRIPNTEAFF. Variable domain in full (rest from reference TRBV7-3 and TRBJ1-1): GAGVSQTPSNKVTEKGKYVELRCDPISGHTALYWYRQSLGQGPEFLIYFQGTGAADDSGLPNDRFFAVRPEGSVSTLKIQRTERGDSAVYLCASSSTGRIPNTEAFFGQGTRLTVV.

CDR3 amino acids: CASSPEVAIVNEQFF. In nucleotides, the CDR3 is TGTGCCAGCAGCCCCGAGGTAGCGATTGTGAATGAGCAGTTCTTC. The V gene is TRBV7-6, the J gene TRBJ2-1, with a possible D match to TRBD2 (5 bases). Trimming removed 5 bases at V and 7 bases at J, with 18 bases between. This CDR3 contains 15 residues. CDR1 SGHVS and CDR2 FNYEAQ come from the germline V gene.

This clonotype was detected a few times. The rearrangement joins TRBV7-2 to TRBJ1-5; 7 positions match TRBD1. The CDR3 consists of 15 residues. Germline V gives CDR1 SGHTA, CDR2 FQGNSA. Germline trimming cut 5 bases from V and 1 base from J; bases unmatched to any gene: 5. DNA for the CDR3: TGTGCCAGCAGCCAACAGACAGGGAGCAATCAGCCCCAGCATTTT. This encodes CASSQQTGSNQPQHF.

This clonotype came up a few times. This sequence joins TRBV29-1 and TRBJ2-3; 8 bases are a match to TRBD1. CDR1 and CDR2 from the germline V gene are SQVTM and ANQGSEA. The CDR3 totals 14 residues. The trim removed 7 bases at V and 3 bases at J, leaving 9 bases unmatched. CDR3 sequence: CSAFGQGLTDTQYF. In DNA, the CDR3 is TGCAGCGCCTTCGGACAGGGCCTAACAGATACGCAGTATTTT.

This clonotype was detected only a few times. The rearrangement uses TRBV27 and TRBJ1-1; D not certain. Trimming took off 2 bases at V and 4 bases at J, with 17 bases between the two ends. The CDR3 length is 16 residues. From germline, CDR1 is MNHEY and CDR2 SMNVEV (reference sequence). The CDR3 DNA follows: TGTGCCAGCAGTTTACTCGTCCCCATAAGCGGCACTGAAGCTTTCTTT. It specifies CASSLLVPISGTEAFF.

This clonotype was observed a few times. The CDR3 loop reads CASSLDGGYEQYF. The DNA for the CDR3 is TGTGCCAGCAGTTTAGACGGGGGATACGAGCAGTACTTC. The gene calls are TRBV12-3 or TRBV12-4 and TRBJ2-7, with D perhaps TRBD2 (6 bases). The CDR3 runs to 13 residues. The V end was cut by 1 base, the J end by 4 bases, with 8 bases between.

The rearrangement uses TRBV9 and TRBJ2-1, with D perhaps matching TRBD1 (6 bases). The CDR3 covers 16 residues. V dropped 0 bases and J dropped 0 bases, with 10 bases sitting between them. The germline CDR1 and CDR2 sequences are SGDLS and YYNGEE. In DNA form, the CDR3 reads TGTGCCAGCAGCGTAGGGCAGGGGAGCTCCTACAATGAGCAGTTCTTC. It codes for CASSVGQGSSYNEQFF.

The chain has TRBV20-1 and TRBJ2-2; no clear D gene. V lost 2 bases and J 6 bases, leaving 4 bases between the germline ends. This CDR3 contains 11 residues. Germline CDR1 DFQATT, CDR2 SNEGSKA (reference sequence). The chain's CDR3 is CSARRAGELFF. Written as DNA, the CDR3 is TGCAGTGCTAGAAGGGCCGGGGAGCTGTTTTTT.